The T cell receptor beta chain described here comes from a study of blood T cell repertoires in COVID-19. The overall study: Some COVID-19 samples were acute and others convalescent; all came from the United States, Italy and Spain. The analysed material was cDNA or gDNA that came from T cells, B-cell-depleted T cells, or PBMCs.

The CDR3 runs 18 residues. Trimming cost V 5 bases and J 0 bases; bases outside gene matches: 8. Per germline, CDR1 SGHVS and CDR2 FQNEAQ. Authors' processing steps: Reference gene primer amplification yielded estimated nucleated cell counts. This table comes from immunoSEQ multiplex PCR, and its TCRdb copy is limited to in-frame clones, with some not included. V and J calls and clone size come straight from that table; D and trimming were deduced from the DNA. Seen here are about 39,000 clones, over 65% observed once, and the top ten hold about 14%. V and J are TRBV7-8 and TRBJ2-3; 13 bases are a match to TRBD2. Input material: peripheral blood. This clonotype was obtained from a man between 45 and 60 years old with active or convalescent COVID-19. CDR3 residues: CASSDPGLAGTSTDTQYF. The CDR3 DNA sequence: TGTGCCAGCAGCGACCCGGGACTAGCGGGGACTAGCACAGATACGCAGTATTTT.